Detailed here is one T cell receptor beta chain. These data come from a study of T cell changes during pregnancy in multiple sclerosis. This CDR3 is built from 16 residues. V gave up 5 bases and J gave up 6 bases; unmatched junction bases: 12. The V gene's germline CDR1 is LGHNA and CDR2 YNFKEQ. The data were produced by immunoSEQ multiplex PCR, yet TCRdb's version contains in-frame clones alone and is incomplete. In the table there are some 70,000 clones, roughly 90% of which are singletons. The clonotype was recovered from a female donor in good health, enrolled as a control in a pregnancy study. Sequencing was performed on peripheral blood, taken after pregnancy. The chain links TRBV4-2 to TRBJ2-4, with TRBD2 matching over 8 bases. The CDR3 is CASSTRTSSGVNIQYF. Here the CDR3 DNA reads TGTGCCAGCAGCACCCGGACTAGTAGCGGGGTAAACATTCAGTACTTC.